This TCR beta chain is drawn from a study of molecular identifiers for immune sequencing clone quantification. This CDR3 spans 14 amino acids. CDR1 SGHDT and CDR2 YYEEEE come from the germline V gene. Between the trimmed V and J ends, which lost 0 bases and 5 bases, there was a span of 12 bases. To note about this clonotype: This clone may be a read error of a much larger clone one base away.

With listed TCR primers and previously described methods, bulk TCR libraries were prepared. TCRdb ran MiXCR on the PCR reads and lists one entry per CDR3 protein. Altogether just over 35,000 distinct CDR3 sequences are present, approximately 19% being singletons, with the ten largest covering under 1.3%. This sequence originates from a human donor in good health. Some libraries in this study had Jurkat cell RNA spiked in. The J gene is TRBJ2-7, the V gene TRBV5-6; TRBD1 might be the D (6 bases). What was sequenced was naive CD8+ T cells from blood, with Jurkat cell RNA spiked in. This sample's subset: FACS-sorted CD8+CD4-CCR7+CD45RA+ naive T cells. Here the CDR3 DNA reads TGTGCCAGCAGCTTGGGCAGGGGTTCCCACGAGCAGTACTTC. Protein: CASSLGRGSHEQYF.